The rows below give T cell receptor beta chains drawn from one sample of a study of a mutant IDH1 vaccine in newly diagnosed glioma. Their recognized antigens are unknown. Produced via immunoSEQ multiplex PCR; TCRdb's table is partial and in-frame only. The sample lists 35,000 to 40,000 clones, roughly 76% occurring once. The sample in question was PBMCs, obtained from a glioma patient whose treatment included an IDH1 peptide vaccine. The source of these receptors is a man aged 40-50 years with glioma. Both conserved end residues are part of each CDR3. D genes are given only for firm matches. Rows give clone size only sometimes, using once, few, many, or a class for an expanded clone.

length,J,size,D,V,DNA,CDR3
14,TRBJ2-5,-,-,TRBV19,TGTGCCAGTAGTATTGGTGGGGCCCAAGAGACCCAGTACTTC,CASSIGGAQETQYF
14,TRBJ2-3,-,TRBD1,TRBV5-1,TGCGCCAGCAGCCTAGACAGGGGGGAAGATACGCAGTATTTT,CASSLDRGEDTQYF
14,TRBJ2-4,-,-,TRBV7-2,TGTGCCAGCAGCGAAGGGGGAGGGCAAAACATTCAGTACTTC,CASSEGGGQNIQYF
10,TRBJ1-1,-,-,TRBV20-1,TGCAGTGCGGTATACAATGAAGCTTTCTTT,CSAVYNEAFF
16,TRBJ2-3,-,-,TRBV4-1,TGCGCCAGCAGCCAAGAAGGGGGGATGGTCACAGATACGCAGTATTTT,CASSQEGGMVTDTQYF
11,TRBJ1-1,-,-,TRBV28,TGTGCCAGCAGGAGGATGACACGCGCTTTCTTT,CASRRMTRAFF
14,TRBJ1-1,-,-,TRBV5-6,TGTGCCAGCAGCTTGGGGGATTCGAACACTGAAGCTTTCTTT,CASSLGDSNTEAFF
11,TRBJ1-4,-,-,TRBV25-1,TGTGCCAGCAGTGAGGCGTACGGGGTGTTTTTT,CASSEAYGVFF
16,TRBJ2-3,-,TRBD2,TRBV7-2,TGTGCCAGCAGCTTAGATTCTAGCGGGGAAACAGATACGCAGTATTTT,CASSLDSSGETDTQYF
15,TRBJ1-4,-,-,TRBV30,TGTGCCTGGAGTGCCCTGGGACCGATTAATGAAAAACTGTTTTTT,CAWSALGPINEKLFF
17,TRBJ2-7,-,-,TRBV5-6,TGTGCCAGCAGCTTGGTATTGGAGGATTCAAAGTCCTACGAGCAGTACTTC,CASSLVLEDSKSYEQYF
15,TRBJ2-2,-,-,TRBV28,TGTGCCAGCAGTTTCCTGTGGGGTAGTCACGGGGAGCTGTTTTTT,CASSFLWGSHGELFF
13,TRBJ1-2,-,TRBD1,TRBV29-1,TGCAGCGCTGACAGGGAGGGCGACTATGGCTACACCTTC,CSADREGDYGYTF
16,TRBJ2-2,-,TRBD2,TRBV5-7,TGTGCCAGCAGCTTCGTAGCGGGGGGGCCTGCCGGGGAGCTGTTTTTT,CASSFVAGGPAGELFF
15,TRBJ1-6,-,-,TRBV4-3,TGCGCCAGCAGCCTCATAACTGGCAGGGGTTCACCCCTCCACTTT,CASSLITGRGSPLHF
14,TRBJ1-1,-,TRBD1,TRBV28,TGTGCCAGCTACTCTGGGACAGGGGGAACTGAAGCTTTCTTT,CASYSGTGGTEAFF
14,TRBJ1-3,few,-,TRBV7-2,TGTGCCAGCAGCCCGCGGGATATTGGAAACACCATATATTTT,CASSPRDIGNTIYF
14,TRBJ1-5,-,TRBD1,TRBV10-3,TGTGCCGCTGGGACAGGGAGGGCTTTACAGCCCCAGCATTTT,CAAGTGRALQPQHF
13,TRBJ2-3,once,-,TRBV18,TGTGCCAGCTCACCAACGTACGGGGATACGCAGTATTTT,CASSPTYGDTQYF
13,TRBJ2-3,-,-,TRBV7-9,TGTGCCAGCAGCTTAGTCTCCACAGATACGCAGTATTTT,CASSLVSTDTQYF
13,TRBJ1-3,-,-,TRBV6-5,TGTGCCAGCAGTTACAAAGGGGGAAACACCATATATTTT,CASSYKGGNTIYF
12,TRBJ1-2,-,TRBD1,TRBV27,TGTGCCAGCAGTCAACAGGGGGCGGGCTACACCTTC,CASSQQGAGYTF
16,TRBJ2-1,few,TRBD2,TRBV6-4,TGTGCCAGCAGTGACTCGGCGGGAGGGGCTTCGAATGAGCAGTTCTTC,CASSDSAGGASNEQFF